The 3 T cell receptor beta chains below were found in one sample sequenced in a study of cytomegalovirus exposure and HLA in healthy donors. The PCR made use of 60 Vbeta and 13 Jbeta primers. Sequencing was performed with immunoSEQ multiplex PCR; in TCRdb, only in-frame clones are kept and a portion is missing. Among about 200,000 clones listed, 70% to 90% were seen once. Sequencing was performed on PBMCs. The source is a woman aged 30 to 39 in good health and CMV-seronegative.

A few counts support this clone. This CDR3 reads CASSLDGVAKNIQYF. The CDR3 nucleotides are TGTGCCAGCAGCTTAGACGGAGTAGCCAAAAACATTCAGTACTTC. The rearrangement links TRBV7-9 to TRBJ2-4; D gene uncertain. The CDR3 covers 15 residues. Per germline, CDR1 SEHNR and CDR2 FQNEAQ (reference sequence). V lost 1 base and J lost 0, with 7 bases in between.

This clone was detected only once. The rearrangement uses TRBV6-1 and TRBJ1-5, with a possible D match to TRBD1 (6 bases). The CDR3 covers 14 residues. V lost 5 bases and J lost 3, with 11 bases in between. CDR1 and CDR2 (germline): MNHNS, SASEGT. DNA for the CDR3: TGTGCCAGCAGTTCCAGGGGTAACAATCAGCCCCAGCATTTT. This codes for CASSSRGNNQPQHF.

This chain uses TRBV2 with TRBJ1-4, with 10 nucleotides matching TRBD1. Germline V lookup: CDR1 SNHLY, CDR2 FYNNEI. The CDR3 totals 15 residues. V lost 5 bases, J lost 3 bases, and 3 bases stayed unmatched. CDR3 sequence (DNA): TGTGCCAGCAGTCGACAGGGGGCATCTAATGAAAAACTGTTTTTT. Amino acids: CASSRQGASNEKLFF.